This paragraph reports one TCR beta chain. This sample is part of a study of blood T cell repertoires in COVID-19. The CDR3 length is 14 residues. Unmatched junction bases numbered 9, after V lost 5 bases and J lost 5 bases. Looked up from germline, CDR1 is SGHRS and CDR2 is YFSETQ. In the authors' workflow: For nucleated cells, counts were estimated from reference gene primer amplification. TCRdb keeps only in-frame clones here, not all; method: immunoSEQ multiplex PCR. V, J and clone size derive from that table, while D and trimming were established from the DNA sequence. Of about 200,000 clones in the sample, more than 65% were seen once.

The sample taken for sequencing was peripheral blood. This sequence joins TRBV5-1 and TRBJ2-7; 8 nucleotides line up with TRBD1. The origin of this receptor is a human donor in a cohort sampled during active COVID-19. As DNA, the CDR3 is TGCGCCAGCAGTTTTAGGACAGGGAGCAACGAGCAGTACTTC. Translation gives CASSFRTGSNEQYF.